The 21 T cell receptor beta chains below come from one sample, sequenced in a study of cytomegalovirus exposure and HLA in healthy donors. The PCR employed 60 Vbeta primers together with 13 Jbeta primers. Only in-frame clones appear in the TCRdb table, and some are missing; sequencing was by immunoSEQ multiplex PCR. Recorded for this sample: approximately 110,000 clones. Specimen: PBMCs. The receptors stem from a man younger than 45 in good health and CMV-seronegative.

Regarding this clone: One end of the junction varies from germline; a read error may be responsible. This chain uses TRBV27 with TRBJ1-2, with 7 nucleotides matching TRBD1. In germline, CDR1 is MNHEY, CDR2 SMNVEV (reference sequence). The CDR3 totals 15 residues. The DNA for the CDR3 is TGTGCCAGCAGTTTAGTGGGACAGAAAAACTATGACTACACCTTC. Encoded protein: CASSLVGQKNYDYTF.

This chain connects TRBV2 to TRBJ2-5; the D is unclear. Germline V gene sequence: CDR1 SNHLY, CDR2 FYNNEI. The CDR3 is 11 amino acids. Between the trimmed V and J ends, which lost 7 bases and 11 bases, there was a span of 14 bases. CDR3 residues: CASMVRGEQYF. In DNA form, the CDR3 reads TGTGCCAGCATGGTGAGAGGTGAGCAGTACTTC. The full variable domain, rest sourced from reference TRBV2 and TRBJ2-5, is EPEVTQTPSHQVTQMGQEVILRCVPISNHLYFYWYRQILGQKVEFLVSFYNNEISEKSEIFDDQFSVERPDGSNFTLKIRSTKLEDSAMYFCASMVRGEQYFGPGTRLLVL.

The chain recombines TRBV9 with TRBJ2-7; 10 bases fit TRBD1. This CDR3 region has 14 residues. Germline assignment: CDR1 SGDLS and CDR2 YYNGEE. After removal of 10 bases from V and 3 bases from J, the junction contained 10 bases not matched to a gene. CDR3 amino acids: CAGLRTGGFYEQYF. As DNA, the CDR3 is TGTGCCGGCCTGAGGACAGGGGGGTTCTACGAGCAGTACTTC.

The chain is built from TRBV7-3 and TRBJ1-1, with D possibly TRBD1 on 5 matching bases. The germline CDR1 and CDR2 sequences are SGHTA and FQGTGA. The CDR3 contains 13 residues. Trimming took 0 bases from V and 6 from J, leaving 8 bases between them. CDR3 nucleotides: TGTGCCAGCAGCTTAACCAAGACAGCTGAAGCTTTCTTT. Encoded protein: CASSLTKTAEAFF.

CDR3: CASSKTGNGETQYF. The CDR3 DNA reads TGTGCCAGTAGTAAGACCGGGAATGGAGAGACCCAGTACTTC. V gene TRBV19 combines with J gene TRBJ2-5, with D possibly being TRBD2 (5 bases). The CDR3 totals 14 residues. Per germline, CDR1 LNHDA and CDR2 SQIVND (reference sequence). V dropped 4 bases and J dropped 4 bases, with 13 bases sitting between them.

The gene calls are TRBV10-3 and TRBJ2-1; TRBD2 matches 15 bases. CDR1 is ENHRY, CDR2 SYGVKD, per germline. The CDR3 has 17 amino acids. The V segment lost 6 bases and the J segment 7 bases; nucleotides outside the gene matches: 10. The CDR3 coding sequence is TGTGCCATCAGGGGAGGACTAGCGGGGGGGAGGGGGAATGAGCAGTTCTTC. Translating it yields CAIRGGLAGGRGNEQFF.

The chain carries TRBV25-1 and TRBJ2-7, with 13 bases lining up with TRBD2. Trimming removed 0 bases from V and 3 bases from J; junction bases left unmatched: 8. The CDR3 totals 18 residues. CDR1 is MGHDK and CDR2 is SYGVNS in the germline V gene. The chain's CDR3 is CASSEYFPGTSGNYEQYF. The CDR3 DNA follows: TGTGCCAGCAGTGAATACTTTCCCGGGACTAGCGGGAACTACGAGCAGTACTTC.

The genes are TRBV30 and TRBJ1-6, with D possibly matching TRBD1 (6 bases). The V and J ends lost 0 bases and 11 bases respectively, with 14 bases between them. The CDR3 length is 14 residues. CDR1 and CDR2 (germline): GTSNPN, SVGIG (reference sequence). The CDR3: CAWSVGRGSPPLHF. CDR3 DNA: TGTGCCTGGAGTGTGGGCAGGGGATCTCCACCCCTCCACTTT.

CDR3 sequence reads: CASSLGGLVPDTQYF. CDR3 nucleotides: TGTGCCAGCAGCTTAGGGGGACTGGTACCAGATACGCAGTATTTT. J is TRBJ2-3 and V is TRBV13; a weak D match, TRBD2 (6 bases). The CDR3 covers 15 residues. V shed 0 bases and J shed 4 bases, with 11 bases lying between them. Germline V gene sequence: CDR1 PRHDT, CDR2 FYEKMQ (reference sequence).

Here the CDR3 reads CASSLGTGNQPQHF. CDR3 in DNA: TGTGCCAGCAGTCTGGGAACAGGGAATCAGCCCCAGCATTTT. The V gene is TRBV6-6, the J gene TRBJ1-5, with a weak D call TRBD1 (6 bases). The V gene's germline CDR1 is MNHNY and CDR2 SVGAGI (reference sequence). Trimming left V 5 bases short and J 4 bases short, with 12 bases between. The CDR3 has 14 residues.

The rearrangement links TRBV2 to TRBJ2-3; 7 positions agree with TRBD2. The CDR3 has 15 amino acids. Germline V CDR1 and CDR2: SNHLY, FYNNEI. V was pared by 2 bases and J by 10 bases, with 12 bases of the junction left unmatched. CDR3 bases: TGTGCCAGCAGTGAATCCCCCTCCTTACTAGCGTCGCAGTATTTT. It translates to CASSESPSLLASQYF.

The CDR3 DNA reads as TGTGCCAGCAGCTTGCTAGCGGGGAACTCTGAGCAGTTCTTC. Its protein is CASSLLAGNSEQFF. V usage is TRBV7-2 and J usage is TRBJ2-1, with TRBD2 identical over 9 bases. The V gene end was trimmed by 3 bases and the J gene end by 9 bases; junction bases not matched to a gene: 6. CDR1 is SGHTA and CDR2 is FQGNSA in the germline V gene. The CDR3 is made up of 14 amino acids.

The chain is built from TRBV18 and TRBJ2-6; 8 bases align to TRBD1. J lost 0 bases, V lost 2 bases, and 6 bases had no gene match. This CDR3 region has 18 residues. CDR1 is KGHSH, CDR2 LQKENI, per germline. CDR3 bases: TGTGCCAGCTCACCAAGGGGACAGGCCCCCTCTGGGGCCAACGTCCTGACTTTC. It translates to CASSPRGQAPSGANVLTF.

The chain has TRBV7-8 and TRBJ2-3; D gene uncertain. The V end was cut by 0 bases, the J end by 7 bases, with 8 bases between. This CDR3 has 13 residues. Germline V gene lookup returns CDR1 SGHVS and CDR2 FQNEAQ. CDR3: CASSLAPLNTQYF. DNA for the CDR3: TGTGCCAGCAGCTTAGCCCCCCTAAATACGCAGTATTTT.

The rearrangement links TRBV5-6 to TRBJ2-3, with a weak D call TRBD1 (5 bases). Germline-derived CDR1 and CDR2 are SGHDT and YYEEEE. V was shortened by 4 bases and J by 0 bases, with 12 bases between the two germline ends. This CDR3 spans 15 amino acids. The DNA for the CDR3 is TGTGCCAGCAGCCAACCTTACAGGAGCACAGATACGCAGTATTTT. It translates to CASSQPYRSTDTQYF.

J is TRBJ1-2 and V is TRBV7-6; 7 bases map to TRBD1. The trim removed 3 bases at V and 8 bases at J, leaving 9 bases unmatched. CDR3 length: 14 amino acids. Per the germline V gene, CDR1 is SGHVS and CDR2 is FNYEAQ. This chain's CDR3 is CASSFSQGGVGYTF. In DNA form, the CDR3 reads TGTGCCAGCAGCTTTTCGCAGGGGGGAGTAGGCTACACCTTC.

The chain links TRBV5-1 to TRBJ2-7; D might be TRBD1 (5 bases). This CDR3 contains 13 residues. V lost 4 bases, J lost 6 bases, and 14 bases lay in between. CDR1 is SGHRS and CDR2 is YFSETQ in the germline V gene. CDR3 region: CASSPLGQREQYF. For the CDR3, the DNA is TGCGCCAGCAGCCCCCTGGGGCAGCGCGAGCAGTACTTC.

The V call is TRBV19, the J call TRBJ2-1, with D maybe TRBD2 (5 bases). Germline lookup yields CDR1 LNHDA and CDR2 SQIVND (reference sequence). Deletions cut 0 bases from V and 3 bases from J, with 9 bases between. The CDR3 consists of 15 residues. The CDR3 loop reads CASSIDGIYYNEQFF. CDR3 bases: TGTGCCAGTAGTATAGACGGGATTTACTACAATGAGCAGTTCTTC.

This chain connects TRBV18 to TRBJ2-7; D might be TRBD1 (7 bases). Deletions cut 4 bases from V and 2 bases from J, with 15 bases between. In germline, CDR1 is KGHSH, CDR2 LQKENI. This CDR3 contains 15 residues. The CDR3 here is CASSRSTGEAYEQYF. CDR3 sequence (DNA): TGTGCCAGCTCACGGTCAACAGGGGAGGCCTACGAGCAGTACTTC.

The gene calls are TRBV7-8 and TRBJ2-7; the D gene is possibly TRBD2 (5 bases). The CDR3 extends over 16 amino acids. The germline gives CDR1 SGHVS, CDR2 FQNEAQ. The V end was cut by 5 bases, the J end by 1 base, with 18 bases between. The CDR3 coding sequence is TGTGCCAGCAGCCCGCTACAAGGGAGTTTTTCCTACGAGCAGTACTTC. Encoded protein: CASSPLQGSFSYEQYF.

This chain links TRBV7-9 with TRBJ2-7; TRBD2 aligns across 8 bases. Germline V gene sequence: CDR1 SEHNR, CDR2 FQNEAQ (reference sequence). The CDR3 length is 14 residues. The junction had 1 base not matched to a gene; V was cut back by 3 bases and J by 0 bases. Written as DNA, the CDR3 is TGTGCCAGCAGCTTTAGCGGGGTCTCCTACGAGCAGTACTTC. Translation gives CASSFSGVSYEQYF. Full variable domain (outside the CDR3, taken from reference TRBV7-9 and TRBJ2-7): DTGVSQNPRHKITKRGQNVTFRCDPISEHNRLYWYRQTLGQGPEFLTYFQNEAQLEKSRLLSDRFSAERPKGSFSTLEIQRTEQGDSAMYLCASSFSGVSYEQYFGPGTRLTVT.